The 14 T cell receptor beta chains below were found in one sample sequenced in a study of T-cell reconstitution after alpha-beta-depleted transplantation in children. Molecular barcoding with unique molecular identifiers was used for the TCRbeta library. TCRdb reprocessed the PCR reads via MiXCR and lists one record per CDR3 protein. The table records approximately 420,000 distinct CDR3 sequences, approximately 11% of them present only once. The sequences come from PBMCs from the stem cell graft donor, collected from the stem cell graft. The source is a human donor who donated a stem cell graft to a child with acute myeloid leukemia.

In its sample, this clonotype was seen a few times. The CDR3 nucleotides are TGCGCCAGCACCCCTGGGGGGGCCGGGGAGCTGTTTTTT. This sequence encodes CASTPGGAGELFF. V gene TRBV10-2 combines with J gene TRBJ2-2; 7 bases are a match to TRBD2. The CDR3 has 13 residues. V shed 7 bases, J shed 6 bases, and the junction held 5 bases outside the gene matches. CDR1 is WSHSY and CDR2 is SAAADI in the germline V gene.

The chain recombines TRBV11-1 with TRBJ2-5, with 7 bases aligning to TRBD2. Germline V gene data show CDR1 as SGHAT and CDR2 as FQDESV (reference sequence). The CDR3 spans 17 residues. Germline trimming cut 5 bases from V and 7 bases from J; bases unmatched to any gene: 19. CDR3 in amino acids: CASSEELVNSGVGTQYF. CDR3 in DNA: TGTGCCAGCAGCGAAGAATTAGTGAACAGCGGGGTTGGGACCCAGTACTTC. The full variable domain, in which reference TRBV11-1 and TRBJ2-5 provide the parts outside the CDR3, is EAEVAQSPRYKITEKSQAVAFWCDPISGHATLYWYRQILGQGPELLVQFQDESVVDDSQLPKDRFSAERLKGVDSTLKIQPAELGDSAMYLCASSEELVNSGVGTQYFGPGTRLLVL.

The chain employs TRBV12-3 or TRBV12-4 and TRBJ2-5; TRBD1 is a possible D gene (6 bases). The CDR3 has 12 residues. Trimming removed 4 bases from V and 4 bases from J, with 7 bases in between. CDR3 sequence: CASSWGPETQYF. CDR3 DNA sequence: TGTGCCAGCAGTTGGGGGCCAGAGACCCAGTACTTC.

This clonotype has at least ten counts. The gene calls are TRBV20-1 and TRBJ2-1; TRBD2 matches at 7 bases. The CDR3 runs 12 residues. The J segment lost 7 bases and the V segment lost 8 bases, leaving 8 bases of the junction unmatched. Germline lookup yields CDR1 DFQATT and CDR2 SNEGSKA (reference sequence). The CDR3 DNA reads TGCAGTCCACATGGGAGGGTAAATGAGCAGTTCTTC. Protein sequence: CSPHGRVNEQFF.

This clonotype was observed many times. V usage is TRBV28 and J usage is TRBJ1-1; tentatively, D is TRBD1 (5 bases). CDR3 length: 12 amino acids. V lost 11 bases, J lost 0 bases, and 10 bases lay in between. Germline V CDR1 and CDR2: MDHEN, SYDVKM. The CDR3 DNA reads as TGTGCCGGCGGGGGGATGAACACTGAAGCTTTCTTT. Translated, it gives CAGGGMNTEAFF.

The CDR3 sequence is CASSSGGANEQFF. The DNA of the CDR3 is TGTGCCAGCAGTAGCGGGGGGGCCAATGAGCAGTTCTTC. The chain is built from TRBV7-9 and TRBJ2-1; 11 bases line up with TRBD2. The CDR3 has 13 amino acids. J was trimmed by 6 bases and V by 6 bases; bases with no gene match: 1. The germline CDR1 and CDR2 sequences are SEHNR and FQNEAQ (reference sequence).

This chain joins TRBV29-1 and TRBJ1-1; 7 positions match TRBD1. Losses at the gene ends were 3 bases for V and 5 bases for J; bases not matched to a gene: 6. The CDR3 has 13 residues. Per the germline V gene, CDR1 is SQVTM and CDR2 is ANQGSEA. CDR3 sequence: CSVEDRLETEAFF. CDR3 bases: TGCAGCGTTGAGGACAGGTTGGAAACTGAAGCTTTCTTT.

The chain carries TRBV3-1 and TRBJ2-3, with D unresolved. The CDR3 is 14 amino acids. Trimming cost V 1 base and J 0 bases, with 5 bases left between them. Germline V CDR1 and CDR2: LGHDT, YNNKEL (reference sequence). CDR3 DNA: TGTGCCAGCAGCCAAGGCCCCAGCACAGATACGCAGTATTTT. Its protein product is CASSQGPSTDTQYF.

V is TRBV12-3 or TRBV12-4 and J is TRBJ1-1; possible D gene TRBD1, 6 bases. This CDR3 has 14 amino acids. V was pared by 2 bases and J by 4 bases, with 11 bases between. The CDR3 region has the DNA TGTGCCAGCAGTTTAAGGGGGGGGGTCACTGAAGCTTTCTTT. This gives the protein CASSLRGGVTEAFF.

The table lists this clonotype with many counts. V and J are TRBV4-1 and TRBJ2-3; 13 nucleotides align to TRBD2. V was pared by 2 bases and J by 4 bases, with 6 bases of the junction left unmatched. CDR3 length equals 17 residues. Germline CDR1 and CDR2: MGHRA and YSYEKL. CDR3: CASSQTRLAGGPDTQYF. In nucleotides, the CDR3 is TGCGCCAGCAGCCAAACTCGACTAGCGGGAGGCCCAGATACGCAGTATTTT.

A few counts support this clonotype. This chain connects TRBV14 to TRBJ2-1, with D tentatively TRBD2 (5 bases). The germline gives CDR1 SGHDN, CDR2 FVKESK. The V gene lost 3 bases and the J gene lost 0 bases, with 21 bases spanning the gap. The CDR3 length is 19 residues. The CDR3 here is CASSQRVGGSTSSYNEQFF. CDR3 in DNA: TGTGCCAGCAGCCAGCGGGTAGGTGGTTCGACCAGCTCCTACAATGAGCAGTTCTTC. The full variable domain, rest sourced from reference TRBV14 and TRBJ2-1, is EAGVTQFPSHSVIEKGQTVTLRCDPISGHDNLYWYRRVMGKEIKFLLHFVKESKQDESGMPNNRFLAERTGGTYSTLKVQPAELEDSGVYFCASSQRVGGSTSSYNEQFFGPGTRLTVL.

The rearrangement joins TRBV11-1 to TRBJ2-3, with 8 bases fitting TRBD2. Per the germline V gene, CDR1 is SGHAT and CDR2 is FQDESV (reference sequence). After removal of 3 bases from V and 2 bases from J, the junction contained 13 bases not matched to a gene. This CDR3 is built from 18 residues. In DNA form, the CDR3 reads TGTGCCAGCAGCTTGGGCCACTTTAGCGGGACTATCACAGATACGCAGTATTTT. It translates to CASSLGHFSGTITDTQYF. The full variable domain, rest sourced from reference TRBV11-1 and TRBJ2-3, is EAEVAQSPRYKITEKSQAVAFWCDPISGHATLYWYRQILGQGPELLVQFQDESVVDDSQLPKDRFSAERLKGVDSTLKIQPAELGDSAMYLCASSLGHFSGTITDTQYFGPGTRLTVL.

In this sample, this clonotype turned up many times. The chain joins TRBV5-1 to TRBJ2-5; D possibly uses TRBD1 or TRBD2 (5 bases each). Trimming stripped 4 bases from V and 4 bases from J, with 20 bases between. The germline CDR1 and CDR2 sequences are SGHRS and YFSETQ. CDR3 length: 16 residues. DNA of the CDR3: TGCGCCAGCAGCACCCCCCGGGACCCAGGGACAGAGACCCAGTACTTC. This gives the protein CASSTPRDPGTETQYF. The whole variable domain, filled in from reference TRBV5-1 and TRBJ2-5, reads KAGVTQTPRYLIKTRGQQVTLSCSPISGHRSVSWYQQTPGQGLQFLFEYFSETQRNKGNFPGRFSGRQFSNSRSEMNVSTLELGDSALYLCASSTPRDPGTETQYFGPGTRLLVL.

This sequence joins TRBV18 and TRBJ1-1; D ambiguous. Looked up from germline, CDR1 is KGHSH and CDR2 is LQKENI. Trimming removed 3 bases at V and 7 bases at J, with 12 bases between. The CDR3 is made up of 13 amino acids. This CDR3 is CASSPGILHEAFF. The DNA for the CDR3 is TGTGCCAGCTCACCGGGGATTCTTCATGAAGCTTTCTTT.